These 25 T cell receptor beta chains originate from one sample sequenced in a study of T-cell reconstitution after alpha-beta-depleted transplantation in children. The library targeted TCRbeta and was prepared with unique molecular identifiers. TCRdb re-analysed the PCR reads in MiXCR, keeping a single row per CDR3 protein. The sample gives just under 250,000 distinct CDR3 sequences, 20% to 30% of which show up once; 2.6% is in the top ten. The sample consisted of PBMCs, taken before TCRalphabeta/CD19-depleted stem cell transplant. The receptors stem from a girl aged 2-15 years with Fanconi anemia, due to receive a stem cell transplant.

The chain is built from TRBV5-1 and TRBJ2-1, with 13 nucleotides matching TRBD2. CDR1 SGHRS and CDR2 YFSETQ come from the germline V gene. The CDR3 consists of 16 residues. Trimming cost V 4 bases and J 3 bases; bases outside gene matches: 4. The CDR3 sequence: CASSRGLAGYYNEQFF. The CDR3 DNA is TGCGCCAGCAGCAGGGGACTAGCGGGATACTACAATGAGCAGTTCTTC.

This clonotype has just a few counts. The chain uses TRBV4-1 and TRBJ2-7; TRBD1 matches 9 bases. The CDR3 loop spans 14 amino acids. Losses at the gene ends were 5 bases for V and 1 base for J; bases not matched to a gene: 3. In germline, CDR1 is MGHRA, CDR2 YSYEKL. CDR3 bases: TGCGCCAGCAGCGAGACAGGGGGGTCCTACGAGCAGTACTTC. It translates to CASSETGGSYEQYF.

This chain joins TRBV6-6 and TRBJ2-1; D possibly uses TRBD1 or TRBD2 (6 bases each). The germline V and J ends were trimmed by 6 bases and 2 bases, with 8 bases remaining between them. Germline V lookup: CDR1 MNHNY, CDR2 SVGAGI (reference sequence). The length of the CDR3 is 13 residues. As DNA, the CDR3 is TGTGCCAGCAGGGGGGGCACCTACAATGAGCAGTTCTTC. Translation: CASRGGTYNEQFF.

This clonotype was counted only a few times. DNA of the CDR3: TGTGCCAGTGGGACTAGCGAAACAGATACGCAGTATTTT. Residues: CASGTSETDTQYF. The V and J genes are TRBV6-6 and TRBJ2-3; 10 bases are a match to TRBD2. This CDR3 is 13 amino acids long. Germline V lookup: CDR1 MNHNY, CDR2 SVGAGI (reference sequence). Trimming at V came to 9 bases and at J to 3 bases, leaving 3 bases not matched to a gene.

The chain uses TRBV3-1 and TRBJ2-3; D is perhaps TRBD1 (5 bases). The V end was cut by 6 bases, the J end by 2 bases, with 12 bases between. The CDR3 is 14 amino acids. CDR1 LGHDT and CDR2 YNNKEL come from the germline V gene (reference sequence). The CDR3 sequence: CASSQQEITDTQYF. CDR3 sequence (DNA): TGTGCCAGCAGTCAACAGGAGATCACAGATACGCAGTATTTT.

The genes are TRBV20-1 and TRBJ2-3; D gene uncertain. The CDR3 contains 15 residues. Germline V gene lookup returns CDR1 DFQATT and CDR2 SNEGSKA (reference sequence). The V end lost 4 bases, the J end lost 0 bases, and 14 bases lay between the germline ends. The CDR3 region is CSATRLVPSTDTQYF. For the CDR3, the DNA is TGCAGTGCTACGAGACTGGTTCCTAGCACAGATACGCAGTATTTT.

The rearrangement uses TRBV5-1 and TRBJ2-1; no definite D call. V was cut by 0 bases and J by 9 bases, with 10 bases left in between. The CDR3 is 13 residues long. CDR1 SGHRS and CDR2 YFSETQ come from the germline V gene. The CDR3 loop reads CASSLDELREQFF. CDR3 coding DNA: TGCGCCAGCAGCTTGGATGAACTGCGTGAGCAGTTCTTC. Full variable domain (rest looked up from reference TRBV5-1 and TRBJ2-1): KAGVTQTPRYLIKTRGQQVTLSCSPISGHRSVSWYQQTPGQGLQFLFEYFSETQRNKGNFPGRFSGRQFSNSRSEMNVSTLELGDSALYLCASSLDELREQFFGPGTRLTVL.

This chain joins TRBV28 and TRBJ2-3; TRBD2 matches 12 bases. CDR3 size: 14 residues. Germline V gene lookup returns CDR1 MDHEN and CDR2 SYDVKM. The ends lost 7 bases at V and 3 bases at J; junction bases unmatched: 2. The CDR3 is CASTTSGSTDTQYF. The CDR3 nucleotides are TGTGCCAGCACGACTAGCGGGAGTACAGATACGCAGTATTTT.

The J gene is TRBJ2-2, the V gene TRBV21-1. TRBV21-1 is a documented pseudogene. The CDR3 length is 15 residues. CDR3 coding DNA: TGTGCCAGCATCATGAGAGCAGGTTTCACCGGGGAGCTGTTTTTT. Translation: CASIMRAGFTGELFF.

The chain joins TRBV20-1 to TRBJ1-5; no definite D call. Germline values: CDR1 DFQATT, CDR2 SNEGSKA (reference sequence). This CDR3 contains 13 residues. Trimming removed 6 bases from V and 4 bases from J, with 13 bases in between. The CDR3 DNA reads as TGCAGTGCCTCTGCACAGCCTAATCAGCCCCAGCATTTT. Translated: CSASAQPNQPQHF.

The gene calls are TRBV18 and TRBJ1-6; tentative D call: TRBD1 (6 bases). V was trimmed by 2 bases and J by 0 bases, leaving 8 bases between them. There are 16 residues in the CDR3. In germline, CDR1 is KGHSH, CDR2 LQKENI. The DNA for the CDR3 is TGTGCCAGCTCACCAGGACAGAGCTCCTATAATTCACCCCTCCACTTT. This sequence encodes CASSPGQSSYNSPLHF.

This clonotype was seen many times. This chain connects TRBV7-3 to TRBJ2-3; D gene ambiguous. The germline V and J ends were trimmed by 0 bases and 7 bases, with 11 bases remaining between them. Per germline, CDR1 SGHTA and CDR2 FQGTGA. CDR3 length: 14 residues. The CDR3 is CASSLTFATHTQYF. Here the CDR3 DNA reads TGTGCCAGCAGCTTAACGTTTGCTACACATACGCAGTATTTT.

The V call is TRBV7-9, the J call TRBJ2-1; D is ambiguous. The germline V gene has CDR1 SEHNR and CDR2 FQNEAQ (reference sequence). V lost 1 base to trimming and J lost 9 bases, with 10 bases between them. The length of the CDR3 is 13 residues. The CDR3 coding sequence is TGTGCCAGCAGCTTAGATTTCAAGGGTGAGCAGTTCTTC. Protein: CASSLDFKGEQFF.

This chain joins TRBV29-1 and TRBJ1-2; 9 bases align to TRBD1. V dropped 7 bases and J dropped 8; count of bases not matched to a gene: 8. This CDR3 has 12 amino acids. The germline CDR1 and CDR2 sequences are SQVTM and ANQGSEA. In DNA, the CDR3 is TGCAGCGGGACAGGGGCCGAGTGGGGCTACACCTTC. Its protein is CSGTGAEWGYTF.

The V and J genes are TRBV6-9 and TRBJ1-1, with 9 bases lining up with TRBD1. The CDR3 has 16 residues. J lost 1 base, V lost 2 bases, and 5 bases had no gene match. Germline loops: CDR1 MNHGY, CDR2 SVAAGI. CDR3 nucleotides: TGTGCCAGCAGTTATCCGGACAGGGGTACGAACACTGAAGCTTTCTTT. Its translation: CASSYPDRGTNTEAFF.

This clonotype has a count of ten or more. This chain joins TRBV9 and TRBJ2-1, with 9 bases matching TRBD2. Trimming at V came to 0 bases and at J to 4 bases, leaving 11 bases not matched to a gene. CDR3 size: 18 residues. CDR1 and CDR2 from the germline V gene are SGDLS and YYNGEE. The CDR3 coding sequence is TGTGCCAGCAGCGTAGGAGGGCTAGCGGGGACCAAATACAATGAGCAGTTCTTC. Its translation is CASSVGGLAGTKYNEQFF.

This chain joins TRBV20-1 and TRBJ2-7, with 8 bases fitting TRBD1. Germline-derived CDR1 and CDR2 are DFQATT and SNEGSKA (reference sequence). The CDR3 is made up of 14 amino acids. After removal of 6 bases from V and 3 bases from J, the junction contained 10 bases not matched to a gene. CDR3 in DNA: TGCAGTGCCTACTCGACAGGGGAAAGCTACGAGCAGTACTTC. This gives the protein CSAYSTGESYEQYF.

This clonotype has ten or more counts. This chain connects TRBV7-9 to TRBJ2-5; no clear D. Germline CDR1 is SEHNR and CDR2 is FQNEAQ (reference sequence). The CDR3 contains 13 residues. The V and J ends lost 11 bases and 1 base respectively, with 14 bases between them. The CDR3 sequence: CAANDIAQETQYF. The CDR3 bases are TGTGCCGCGAACGACATTGCCCAAGAGACCCAGTACTTC.

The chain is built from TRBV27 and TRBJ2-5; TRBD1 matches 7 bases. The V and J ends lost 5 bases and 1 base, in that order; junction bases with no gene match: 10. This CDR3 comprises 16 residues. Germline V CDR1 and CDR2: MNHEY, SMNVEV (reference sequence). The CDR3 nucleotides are TGTGCCAGCAGTCCGCTTGGACAGGCAATCCAAGAGACCCAGTACTTC. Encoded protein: CASSPLGQAIQETQYF.

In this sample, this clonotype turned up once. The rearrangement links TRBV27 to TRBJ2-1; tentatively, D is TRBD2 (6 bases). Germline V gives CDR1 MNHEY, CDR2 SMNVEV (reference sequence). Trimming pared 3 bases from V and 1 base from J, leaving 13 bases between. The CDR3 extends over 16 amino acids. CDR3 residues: CASSFRLLASYNEQFF. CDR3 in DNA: TGTGCCAGCAGTTTCCGTCTCCTAGCGTCCTACAATGAGCAGTTCTTC.

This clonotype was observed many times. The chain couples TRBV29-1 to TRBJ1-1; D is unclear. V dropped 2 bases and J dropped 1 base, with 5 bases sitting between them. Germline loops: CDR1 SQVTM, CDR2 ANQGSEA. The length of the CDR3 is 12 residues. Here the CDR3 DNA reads TGCAGCGTTGAATGGTGGAACACTGAAGCTTTCTTT. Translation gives CSVEWWNTEAFF.

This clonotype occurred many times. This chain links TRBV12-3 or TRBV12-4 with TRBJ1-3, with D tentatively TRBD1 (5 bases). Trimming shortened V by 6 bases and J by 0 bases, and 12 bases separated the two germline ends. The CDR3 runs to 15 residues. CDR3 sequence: CASSLQVLSGNTIYF. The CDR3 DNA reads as TGTGCCAGCAGCTTACAGGTTCTCTCTGGAAACACCATATATTTT.

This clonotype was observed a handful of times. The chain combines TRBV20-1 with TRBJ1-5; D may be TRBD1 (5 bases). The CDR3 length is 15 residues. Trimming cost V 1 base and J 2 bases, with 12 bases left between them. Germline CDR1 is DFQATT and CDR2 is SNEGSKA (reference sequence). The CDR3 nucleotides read TGCAGTGCTAGAGTTGGGGGGAATGGCAATCAGCCCCAGCATTTT. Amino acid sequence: CSARVGGNGNQPQHF.

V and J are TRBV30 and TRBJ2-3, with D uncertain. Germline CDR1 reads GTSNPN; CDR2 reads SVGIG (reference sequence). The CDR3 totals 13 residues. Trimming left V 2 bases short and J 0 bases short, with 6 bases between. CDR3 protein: CAWSRFSTDTQYF. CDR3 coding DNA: TGTGCCTGGAGTAGATTCAGCACAGATACGCAGTATTTT.

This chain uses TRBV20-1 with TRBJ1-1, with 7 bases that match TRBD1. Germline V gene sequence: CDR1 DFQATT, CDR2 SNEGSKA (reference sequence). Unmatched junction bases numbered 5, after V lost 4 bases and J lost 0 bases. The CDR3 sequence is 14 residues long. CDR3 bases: TGCAGTGCTAAATGGGACAGCCTGAACACTGAAGCTTTCTTT. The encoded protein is CSAKWDSLNTEAFF.